What follows describes a single T cell receptor beta chain. Antigen: not known. The data are from a study of OX40 agonist ivuxolimab in advanced cancers. Study details: Ivuxolimab doses were 0.01, 0.1, 0.3, 1.5, 3 or 10 mg/kg every 2 weeks. Hepatocellular carcinoma, melanoma, renal cell or head and neck cancer occurred in dose-escalation patients. General study results and limits: Researchers did not establish what antigens the expanded peripheral T cells target.

This CDR3 contains 15 residues. The V end lost 5 bases, the J end lost 9 bases, and 22 bases lay between the germline ends. Germline V gene data show CDR1 as MNHEY and CDR2 as SMNVEV (reference sequence). The method was immunoSEQ multiplex PCR; TCRdb's version includes in-frame clones alone and lacks a portion of them. Here the sample spans around 20,000 clones, around 82% being singletons. The chain is built from TRBV27 and TRBJ1-1; no firm D call. This TCR derives from an adult with an advanced solid tumor such as melanoma, head and neck, liver or kidney cancer. This specimen consisted of CD4+ or CD8+ T cells sorted from blood, obtained in a trial of the OX40 agonist ivuxolimab. The CDR3 region is CASSLDSRVGFKAFF. As DNA, the CDR3 is TGTGCCAGCAGTCTGGACTCCCGGGTTGGCTTTAAAGCTTTCTTT.